These 4 T cell receptor beta chains originate from one sample sequenced in a study of blood T cell repertoires in COVID-19 (dated by TCRdb to about 2020). Receptor amplification or capture employed the immunoSEQ multiplex PCR assay. Entries here come from immuneACCESS through TCRdb and include only in-frame sequences with V and J called. Some clones fail to appear in such tables; in the studies checked, an unresolved V gene covers under half of the shortfall, and the cause of the remainder is unknown. Across this sample there are under 65,000 clones, with 65% to 90% seen only once. In total, the top ten clones hold roughly 6% of the sample. Sequencing input: peripheral blood. The receptors were gathered from a woman aged 55-70 years with acute or convalescent COVID-19.

This clone was seen a few times. For the CDR3, the DNA is TGTGCCAGCAGTCGACAACCTGGAGGATTCTACGAGCAGTACTTC. Its protein product is CASSRQPGGFYEQYF. This chain uses TRBV3-1 (or the pseudogene TRBV3-2) with TRBJ2-7, with a possible D match to TRBD2 (5 bases). Per germline, CDR1 LGHDT and CDR2 YNNKEL (reference sequence). V lost 6 bases, J lost 3 bases, and 18 bases lay in between. The CDR3 totals 15 residues.

This chain joins TRBV10-2 and TRBJ2-7; D might be TRBD2 (5 bases). The CDR3 has 12 residues. Trimming took 5 bases from V and 4 from J, leaving 9 bases between them. Germline CDR1 WSHSY, CDR2 SAAADI. The CDR3 here is CASSTWTYEQYF. The CDR3 DNA follows: TGCGCCAGCAGTACTTGGACTTACGAGCAGTACTTC.

This clone turned up a few times. This sequence joins TRBV4-1 and TRBJ1-4; TRBD1 matches at 11 bases. The CDR3 consists of 15 residues. Trimming took 4 bases from V and 7 from J; bases not matched to a gene: 5. Germline CDR1 reads MGHRA; CDR2 reads YSYEKL. The CDR3 spells CASSLDRGRTEKLFF. Here the CDR3 DNA reads TGCGCCAGCAGCCTGGACAGGGGGCGAACTGAAAAACTGTTTTTT.

The chain employs TRBV4-1 and TRBJ2-1; TRBD2 might be the D (6 bases). Trimming left V 1 base short and J 3 bases short, with 13 bases between. The CDR3 totals 16 residues. Germline values: CDR1 MGHRA, CDR2 YSYEKL. The chain's CDR3 is CASSQVLWRDYNEQFF. CDR3 in DNA: TGCGCCAGCAGCCAAGTCTTGTGGCGGGACTACAATGAGCAGTTCTTC.